The 25 T cell receptor beta chains presented below share a single source sample, sequenced in a study of OX40 agonist ivuxolimab in advanced cancers. Data came from immunoSEQ multiplex PCR; TCRdb stores just in-frame clones and leaves some out. This sample has some 37,000 clones, with about 81% found just once. The input for sequencing was CD4+ or CD8+ T cells sorted from blood, taken in a trial of the OX40 agonist ivuxolimab. These receptors all come from an adult with an advanced solid tumor such as melanoma, head and neck, liver or kidney cancer.

This clone was seen a few times. This chain joins TRBV6-5 and TRBJ2-7; no firm D call. CDR3 length: 14 amino acids. Between the trimmed V and J ends, which lost 5 bases and 7 bases, there was a span of 18 bases. CDR1 and CDR2 from the germline V gene are MNHEY and SVGAGI. CDR3 residues: CASSLDRKVGEQYF. CDR3 coding DNA: TGTGCCAGCAGTCTCGACCGAAAGGTGGGAGAGCAGTACTTC.

The chain combines TRBV7-9 with TRBJ2-1, with 7 bases identical to TRBD2. CDR1 and CDR2 (germline): SEHNR, FQNEAQ (reference sequence). This CDR3 has 14 residues. With V trimmed by 5 bases and J by 6 bases, 7 bases remained unmatched. CDR3 protein: CASSVSGTTNEQFF. In nucleotides, the CDR3 is TGTGCCAGCAGCGTGTCCGGGACTACCAATGAGCAGTTCTTC.

V is TRBV20-1 and J is TRBJ2-7; D gene uncertain. The CDR3 length is 10 residues. V lost 2 bases and J lost 5, with 4 bases in between. Germline CDR1 and CDR2: DFQATT and SNEGSKA (reference sequence). This chain's CDR3 is CSARMNEQYF. DNA for the CDR3: TGCAGTGCTAGAATGAACGAGCAGTACTTC.

The V gene is TRBV7-2, the J gene TRBJ2-6; 9 bases fit TRBD1. Germline CDR1 is SGHTA and CDR2 is FQGNSA. The CDR3 length is 18 residues. V gave up 5 bases and J gave up 1 base; unmatched junction bases: 9. The CDR3, as DNA: TGTGCCAGCAGCCAAGGACAGGGGACCGAATCTGGGGCCAACGTCCTGACTTTC. It yields the protein CASSQGQGTESGANVLTF.

CDR3 in DNA: TGTGCCATCAGTGAGTCTGGCGGACAAGAGACCCAGTACTTC. This encodes CAISESGGQETQYF. V and J are TRBV10-3 and TRBJ2-5; D is uncertain. The germline V gene has CDR1 ENHRY and CDR2 SYGVKD. V lost 0 bases and J lost 2, with 7 bases in between. This CDR3 contains 14 residues.

This rearrangement joins TRBV10-3 to TRBJ2-7; D is ambiguous. Germline V gives CDR1 ENHRY, CDR2 SYGVKD. V dropped 0 bases and J dropped 5 bases, with 8 bases sitting between them. The CDR3 runs to 13 residues. Here the CDR3 DNA reads TGTGCCATCAGTGAGTCATTTCAGAACGAGCAGTACTTC. Translated: CAISESFQNEQYF.

The chain has TRBV5-6 and TRBJ1-4; D possibly corresponds to TRBD1 (5 bases). Germline CDR1 SGHDT, CDR2 YYEEEE. The CDR3 loop spans 15 amino acids. Deletions cut 0 bases from V and 6 bases from J, with 12 bases between. The CDR3 DNA is TGTGCCAGCAGCTTGGCCTGGAGAGGGGATGAAAAACTGTTTTTT. Protein sequence: CASSLAWRGDEKLFF. Together with reference TRBV5-6 and TRBJ1-4, the CDR3 gives the full variable domain: DAGVTQSPTHLIKTRGQQVTLRCSPKSGHDTVSWYQQALGQGPQFIFQYYEEEERQRGNFPDRFSGHQFPNYSSELNVNALLLGDSALYLCASSLAWRGDEKLFFGSGTQLSVL.

The chain couples TRBV5-5 to TRBJ2-7; maybe TRBD2 (5 bases). Trimming shortened V by 1 base and J by 5 bases, and 10 bases separated the two germline ends. Germline lookup yields CDR1 SGHKS and CDR2 YYEKEE (reference sequence). This CDR3 is 13 amino acids long. CDR3: CASSLWETHEQYF. Here the CDR3 DNA reads TGTGCCAGCAGCTTGTGGGAGACCCACGAGCAGTACTTC.

This clone is classed as medium-sized. V is TRBV5-1 and J is TRBJ2-2; D call uncertain. The CDR3 extends over 15 amino acids. The germline CDR1 and CDR2 sequences are SGHRS and YFSETQ. Trimming removed 1 base from V and 0 bases from J, with 7 bases in between. Here the CDR3 DNA reads TGCGCCAGCAGCTTGATACCGGCGAACACCGGGGAGCTGTTTTTT. As protein: CASSLIPANTGELFF.

V gene TRBV6-5 combines with J gene TRBJ1-2, with 9 bases identical to TRBD1. Germline CDR1 reads MNHEY; CDR2 reads SVGAGI. This CDR3 comprises 14 residues. V trimming: 6 bases; J trimming: 5 bases; junction bases outside the gene matches: 7. Here the CDR3 DNA reads TGTGCCAGCAGCACCGGGACAGGGATATATGGCTACACCTTC. As protein: CASSTGTGIYGYTF.

In this sample, this clone turned up once. This chain uses TRBV9 with TRBJ1-2; no clear D. The CDR3 length is 14 residues. Germline V lookup: CDR1 SGDLS, CDR2 YYNGEE. The V end lost 0 bases, the J end lost 4 bases, and 10 bases lay between the germline ends. CDR3 sequence: CASSVDQGLYGYTF. The CDR3 region has the DNA TGTGCCAGCAGCGTAGATCAAGGACTCTATGGCTACACCTTC.

In this sample, this clone turned up once. The genes are TRBV19 and TRBJ1-5; 8 nucleotides match TRBD1. The CDR3 contains 16 residues. After removal of 6 bases from V and 4 bases from J, the junction contained 11 bases not matched to a gene. Germline assignment: CDR1 LNHDA and CDR2 SQIVND (reference sequence). CDR3 sequence (DNA): TGTGCCAGTAGCCGAATTGCCGGGACAGGTAATCAGCCCCAGCATTTT. Its protein is CASSRIAGTGNQPQHF.

This rearrangement joins TRBV6-1 to TRBJ1-5; 7 bases align to TRBD1. This CDR3 has 15 residues. J was trimmed by 4 bases and V by 8 bases; bases with no gene match: 11. The germline V gene encodes CDR1 MNHNS and CDR2 SASEGT. Here the CDR3 reads CASLPRQGSNQPQHF. The CDR3 bases are TGTGCCAGCCTTCCCCGACAGGGTAGTAATCAGCCCCAGCATTTT.

The J gene is TRBJ1-5, the V gene TRBV6-1; D is possibly TRBD1 (5 bases). From germline, CDR1 is MNHNS and CDR2 SASEGT. This CDR3 has 13 amino acids. Trimming shortened V by 6 bases and J by 4 bases, and 10 bases separated the two germline ends. In nucleotides, the CDR3 is TGTGCCAGCAGGCGGGACGGAAATCAGCCCCAGCATTTT. Translating gives CASRRDGNQPQHF.

The V and J genes are TRBV18 and TRBJ1-2; possible D gene TRBD1, 6 bases. Germline V gene lookup returns CDR1 KGHSH and CDR2 LQKENI. CDR3 length: 12 residues. V lost 2 bases and J lost 6, with 7 bases in between. CDR3 protein: CASSPGGNGYTF. The CDR3 DNA sequence: TGTGCCAGCTCACCAGGGGGCAATGGCTACACCTTC.

The chain joins TRBV29-1 to TRBJ1-1; 7 bases fit TRBD1. Germline CDR1 and CDR2: SQVTM and ANQGSEA. The trim removed 4 bases at V and 7 bases at J, leaving 6 bases unmatched. The CDR3 sequence is 12 residues long. CDR3 sequence (DNA): TGCAGCGTTGGGGCAGGGGGGGGTGAAGCTTTCTTT. The encoded protein is CSVGAGGGEAFF.

The chain carries TRBV9 and TRBJ2-3; 7 nucleotides align to TRBD1. The germline CDR1 and CDR2 sequences are SGDLS and YYNGEE. With 2 bases clipped from V and 4 bases from J, the junction kept 7 bases outside the gene matches. The CDR3 has 15 amino acids. For the CDR3, the DNA is TGTGCCAGCAGCGTTGACAGGGCTCGTGCAGATACGCAGTATTTT. It codes for CASSVDRARADTQYF.

This clone showed up just a few times. The chain combines TRBV28 with TRBJ2-2; no definite D call. Germline values: CDR1 MDHEN, CDR2 SYDVKM. The CDR3 covers 16 residues. V was cut by 3 bases and J by 0 bases, with 11 bases left in between. Written as DNA, the CDR3 is TGTGCCAGCAGTTTGTTTTCCGTATCGAACACCGGGGAGCTGTTTTTT. Translating gives CASSLFSVSNTGELFF.

The V and J genes are TRBV9 and TRBJ1-6; D unclear. Per germline, CDR1 SGDLS and CDR2 YYNGEE. The CDR3 contains 15 residues. Trimming cost V 3 bases and J 7 bases, with 14 bases left between them. The CDR3 nucleotides are TGTGCCAGCAGCGCTGCCGGCTCTGGGAATTCACCCCTCCACTTT. This gives the protein CASSAAGSGNSPLHF.

The CDR3, as DNA: TGCGCCAGCAGTGGGAGGAGGGAAAACGATGAGCAGTTCTTC. Amino acids: CASSGRRENDEQFF. The chain combines TRBV10-2 with TRBJ2-1; a possible D gene is TRBD2 (6 bases). CDR3 length: 14 residues. The germline V gene encodes CDR1 WSHSY and CDR2 SAAADI. V was trimmed by 4 bases and J by 8 bases, leaving 15 bases between them.

The V call is TRBV6-5, the J call TRBJ1-5, with D possibly matching TRBD1 (6 bases). The ends were cut back, 6 bases at V and 7 bases at J, with 13 bases in the middle. CDR1 is MNHEY, CDR2 SVGAGI, per germline. The CDR3 is 13 residues long. This CDR3 reads CASRSLQGQPQHF. In nucleotides, the CDR3 is TGTGCCAGCAGGAGTTTACAGGGCCAGCCCCAGCATTTT.

This clone came up once. The gene calls are TRBV5-1 and TRBJ2-5, with 10 bases identical to TRBD2. The V and J ends lost 0 bases and 4 bases, in that order; junction bases with no gene match: 9. Germline CDR1 SGHRS, CDR2 YFSETQ. The CDR3 runs 17 residues. CDR3 in amino acids: CASSLGVLAGEAETQYF. CDR3 bases: TGCGCCAGCAGCTTGGGGGTCCTAGCGGGAGAGGCAGAGACCCAGTACTTC.

V is TRBV7-2 and J is TRBJ1-1; weak D call: TRBD1 (5 bases). Germline CDR1 is SGHTA and CDR2 is FQGNSA. V was clipped by 4 bases and J by 5 bases, with 17 bases between them. This CDR3 comprises 15 residues. The CDR3 sequence is CASSSGPGGWTEAFF. The DNA for the CDR3 is TGTGCCAGCAGCTCTGGGCCTGGGGGTTGGACTGAAGCTTTCTTT. The full variable domain, completed using reference TRBV7-2 and TRBJ1-1, is GAGVSQSPSNKVTEKGKDVELRCDPISGHTALYWYRQSLGQGLEFLIYFQGNSAPDKSGLPSDRFSAERTGGSVSTLTIQRTQQEDSAVYLCASSSGPGGWTEAFFGQGTRLTVV.

On this clone: One end of the junction is discordant with germline, which a read error may explain. Other DNA sequences in this specimen translate into the identical CDR3. The chain carries TRBV15 and TRBJ2-1; perhaps D is TRBD1 or TRBD2 (5 bases each). This CDR3 spans 12 amino acids. Germline-derived CDR1 and CDR2 are LNHNV and YYDKDF (reference sequence). The CDR3: CATSRPRGEQFF. The DNA of the CDR3 is TGCGCCACCAGTAGACCGAGGGGTGAGCAGTTCTTC.

This clone has only one observation. The chain is built from TRBV30 and TRBJ1-2; D might be TRBD1 (6 bases). Trimming pared 6 bases from V and 6 bases from J, leaving 14 bases between. The CDR3 spans 12 residues. Germline-derived CDR1 and CDR2 are GTSNPN and SVGIG (reference sequence). The CDR3 here is CACYRDENGYTF. CDR3 nucleotide sequence: TGTGCCTGTTACAGGGACGAGAATGGCTACACCTTC.